A single sample is the source of the 3 T cell receptor beta chains below, sequenced in a study of blood T cell repertoires in COVID-19. Measured with immunoSEQ multiplex PCR; TCRdb has only the in-frame clones, and not every one. Of some 70,000 clones listed, approximately 82% were seen once; the top ten hold roughly 5.3%. The sample consisted of peripheral blood. The receptors shown here come from a man aged 50-60 years with active COVID-19.

The rearrangement joins TRBV5-1 to TRBJ2-3; the D gene is possibly TRBD2 (6 bases). The V gene's germline CDR1 is SGHRS and CDR2 YFSETQ. The ends were cut back, 7 bases at V and 8 bases at J, with 17 bases in the middle. This CDR3 has 13 amino acids. CDR3 nucleotide sequence: TGCGCCAGCGCCCTGCGACTAGGAGGTACGCAGTATTTT. It encodes CASALRLGGTQYF.

The chain is built from TRBV6-5 and TRBJ2-1, with 10 bases fitting TRBD1. J lost 9 bases, V lost 7 bases, and 9 bases had no gene match. Germline-derived CDR1 and CDR2 are MNHEY and SVGAGI. The CDR3 has 14 residues. The CDR3 nucleotides read TGTGCCAGCATCTTGACAGGGGGCATAGGTGAGCAGTTCTTC. It encodes CASILTGGIGEQFF.

This clone has just one count. This CDR3 is CASSLSSGANVLTF. DNA for the CDR3: TGTGCCAGCAGTTTGAGCTCTGGGGCCAACGTCCTGACTTTC. The chain couples TRBV28 to TRBJ2-6; no clear D. Trimming shortened V by 3 bases and J by 0 bases, and 3 bases separated the two germline ends. The germline gives CDR1 MDHEN, CDR2 SYDVKM. The CDR3 has 14 residues.